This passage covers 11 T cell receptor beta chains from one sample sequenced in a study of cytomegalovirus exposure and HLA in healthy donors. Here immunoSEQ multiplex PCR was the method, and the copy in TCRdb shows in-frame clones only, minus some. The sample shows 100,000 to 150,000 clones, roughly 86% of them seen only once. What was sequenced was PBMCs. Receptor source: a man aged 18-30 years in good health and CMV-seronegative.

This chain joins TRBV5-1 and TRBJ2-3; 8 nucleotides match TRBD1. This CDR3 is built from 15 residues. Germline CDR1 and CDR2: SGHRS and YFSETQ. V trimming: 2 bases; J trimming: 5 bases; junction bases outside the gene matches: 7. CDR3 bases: TGCGCCAGCAGCTTACGGACAGGGCTTGGAGATACGCAGTATTTT. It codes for CASSLRTGLGDTQYF.

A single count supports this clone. In DNA, the CDR3 is TGCAGCGTTGACAGCGGGAGGGCCGCGTTTGCAGATACGCAGTATTTT. This encodes CSVDSGRAAFADTQYF. The chain joins TRBV29-1 to TRBJ2-3; TRBD2 matches at 10 bases. J lost 4 bases, V lost 3 bases, and 10 bases had no gene match. CDR3 size: 16 residues. The V gene's germline CDR1 is SQVTM and CDR2 ANQGSEA.

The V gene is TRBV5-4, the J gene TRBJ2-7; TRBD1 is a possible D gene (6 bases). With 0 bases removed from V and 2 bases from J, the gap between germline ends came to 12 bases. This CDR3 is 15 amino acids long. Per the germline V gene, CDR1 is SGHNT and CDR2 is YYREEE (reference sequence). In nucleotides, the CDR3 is TGTGCCAGCAGCTTGGCGGCAGGGGTGACCTACGAGCAGTACTTC. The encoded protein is CASSLAAGVTYEQYF. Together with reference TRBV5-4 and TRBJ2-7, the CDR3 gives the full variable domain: ETGVTQSPTHLIKTRGQQVTLRCSSQSGHNTVSWYQQALGQGPQFIFQYYREEENGRGNFPPRFSGLQFPNYSSELNVNALELDDSALYLCASSLAAGVTYEQYFGPGTRLTVT.

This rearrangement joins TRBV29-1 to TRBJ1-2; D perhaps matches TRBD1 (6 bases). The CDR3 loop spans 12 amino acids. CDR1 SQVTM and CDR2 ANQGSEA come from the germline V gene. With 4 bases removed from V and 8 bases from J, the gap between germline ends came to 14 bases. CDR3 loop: CSVAGAPDGYTF. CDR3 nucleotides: TGCAGCGTTGCAGGGGCGCCCGACGGCTACACCTTC. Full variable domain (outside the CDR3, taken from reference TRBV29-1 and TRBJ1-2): SAVISQKPSRDICQRGTSLTIQCQVDSQVTMMFWYRQQPGQSLTLIATANQGSEATYESGFVIDKFPISRPNLTFSTLTVSNMSPEDSSIYLCSVAGAPDGYTFGSGTRLTVV.

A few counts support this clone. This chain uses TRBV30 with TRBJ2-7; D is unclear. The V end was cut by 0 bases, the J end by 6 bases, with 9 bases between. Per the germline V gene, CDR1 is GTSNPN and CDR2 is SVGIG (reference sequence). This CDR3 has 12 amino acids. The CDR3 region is CAWSVRVGEQYF. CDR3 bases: TGTGCCTGGAGTGTACGGGTGGGCGAGCAGTACTTC.

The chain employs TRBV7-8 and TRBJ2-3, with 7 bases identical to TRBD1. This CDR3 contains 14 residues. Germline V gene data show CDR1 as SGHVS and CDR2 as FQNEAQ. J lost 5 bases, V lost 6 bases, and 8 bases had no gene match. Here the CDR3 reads CASRARPGGDTQYF. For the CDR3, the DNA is TGTGCCAGCAGGGCTCGTCCAGGGGGAGATACGCAGTATTTT.

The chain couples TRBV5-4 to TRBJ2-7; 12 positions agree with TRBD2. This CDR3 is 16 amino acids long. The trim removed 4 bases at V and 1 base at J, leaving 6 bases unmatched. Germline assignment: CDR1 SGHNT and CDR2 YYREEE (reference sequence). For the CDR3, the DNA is TGTGCCAGCAGCCAAGGACTAGCGGGAATTTCCTACGAGCAGTACTTC. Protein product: CASSQGLAGISYEQYF.

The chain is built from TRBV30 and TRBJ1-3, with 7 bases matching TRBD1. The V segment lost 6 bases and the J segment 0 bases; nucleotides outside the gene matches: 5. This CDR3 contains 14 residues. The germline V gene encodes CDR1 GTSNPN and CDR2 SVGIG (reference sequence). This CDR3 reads CACPDRASGNTIYF. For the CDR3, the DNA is TGTGCCTGCCCCGACAGGGCCTCTGGAAACACCATATATTTT. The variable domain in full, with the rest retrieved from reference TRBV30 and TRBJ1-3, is SQTIHQWPATLVQPVGSPLSLECTVEGTSNPNLYWYRQAAGRGLQLLFYSVGIGQISSEVPQNLSASRPQDRQFILSSKKLLLSDSGFYLCACPDRASGNTIYFGEGSWLTVV.

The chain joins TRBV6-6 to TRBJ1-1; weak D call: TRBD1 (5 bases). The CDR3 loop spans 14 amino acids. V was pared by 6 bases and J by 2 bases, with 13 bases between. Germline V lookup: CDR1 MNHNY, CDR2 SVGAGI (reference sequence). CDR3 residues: CASRAGWSNTEAFF. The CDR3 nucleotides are TGTGCCAGCAGGGCAGGGTGGAGCAACACTGAAGCTTTCTTT.

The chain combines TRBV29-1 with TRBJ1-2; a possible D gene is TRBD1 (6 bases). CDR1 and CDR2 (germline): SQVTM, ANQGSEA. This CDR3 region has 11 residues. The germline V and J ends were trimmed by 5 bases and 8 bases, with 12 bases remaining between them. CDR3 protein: CSVLGAKGYTF. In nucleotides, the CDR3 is TGCAGCGTTCTGGGGGCAAAGGGCTACACCTTC.

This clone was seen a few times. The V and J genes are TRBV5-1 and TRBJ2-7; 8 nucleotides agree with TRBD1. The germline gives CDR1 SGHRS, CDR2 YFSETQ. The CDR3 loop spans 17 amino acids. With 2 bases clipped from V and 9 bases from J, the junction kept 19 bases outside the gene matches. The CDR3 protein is CASSFSPAGGASAVQYF. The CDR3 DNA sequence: TGCGCCAGCAGCTTTTCCCCCGCAGGGGGCGCTTCTGCTGTGCAGTACTTC.